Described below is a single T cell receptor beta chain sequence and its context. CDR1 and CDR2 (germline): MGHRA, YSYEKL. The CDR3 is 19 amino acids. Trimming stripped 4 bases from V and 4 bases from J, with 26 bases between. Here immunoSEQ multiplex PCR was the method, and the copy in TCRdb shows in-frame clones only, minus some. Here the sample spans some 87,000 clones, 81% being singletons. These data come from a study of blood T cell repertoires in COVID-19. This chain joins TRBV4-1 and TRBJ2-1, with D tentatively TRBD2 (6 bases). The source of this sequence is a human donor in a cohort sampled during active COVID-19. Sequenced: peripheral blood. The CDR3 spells CASSPLGRGRLVVYNEQFF. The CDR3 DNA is TGCGCCAGCAGCCCGTTGGGGCGGGGCCGCCTTGTGGTTTACAATGAGCAGTTCTTC.